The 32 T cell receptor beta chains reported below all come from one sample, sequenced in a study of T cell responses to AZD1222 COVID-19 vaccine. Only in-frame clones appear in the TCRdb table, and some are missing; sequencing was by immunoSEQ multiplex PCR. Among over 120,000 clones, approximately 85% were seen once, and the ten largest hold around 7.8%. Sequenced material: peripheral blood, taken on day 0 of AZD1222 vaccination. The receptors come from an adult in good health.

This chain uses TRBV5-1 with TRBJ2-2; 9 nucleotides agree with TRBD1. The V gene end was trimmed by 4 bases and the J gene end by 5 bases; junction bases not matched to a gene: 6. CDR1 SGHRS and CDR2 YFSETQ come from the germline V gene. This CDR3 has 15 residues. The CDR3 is CASSLGDRDTGELFF. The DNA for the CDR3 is TGCGCCAGCAGCCTAGGGGACAGGGATACCGGGGAGCTGTTTTTT.

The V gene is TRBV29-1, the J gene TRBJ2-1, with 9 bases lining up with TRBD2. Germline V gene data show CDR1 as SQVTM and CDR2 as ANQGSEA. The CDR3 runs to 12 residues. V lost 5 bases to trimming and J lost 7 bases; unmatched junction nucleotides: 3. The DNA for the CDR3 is TGCAGCGTTACAGCGGGAGGAAATGAGCAGTTCTTC. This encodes CSVTAGGNEQFF.

CDR3 loop: CASSQAQAFYEAFF. The CDR3, as DNA: TGTGCCAGCAGCCAAGCCCAGGCTTTTTATGAAGCTTTCTTT. V gene TRBV3-1 (or the pseudogene TRBV3-2) combines with J gene TRBJ1-1; D gene ambiguous. CDR1 LGHDT and CDR2 YNNKEL come from the germline V gene (reference sequence). There are 14 residues in the CDR3. The ends were cut back, 1 base at V and 7 bases at J, with 13 bases in the middle.

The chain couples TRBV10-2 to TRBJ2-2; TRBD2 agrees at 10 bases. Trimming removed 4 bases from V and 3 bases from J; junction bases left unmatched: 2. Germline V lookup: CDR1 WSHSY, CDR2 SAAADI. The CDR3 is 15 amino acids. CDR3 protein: CASSGLAGYTGELFF. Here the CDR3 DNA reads TGCGCCAGCAGTGGACTAGCGGGTTACACCGGGGAGCTGTTTTTT.

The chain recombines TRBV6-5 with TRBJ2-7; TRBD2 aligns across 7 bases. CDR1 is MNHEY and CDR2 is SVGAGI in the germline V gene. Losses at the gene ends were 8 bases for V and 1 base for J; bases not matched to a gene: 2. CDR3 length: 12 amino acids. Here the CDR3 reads CASGGESYEQYF. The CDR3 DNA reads TGTGCCAGCGGGGGGGAGTCCTACGAGCAGTACTTC.

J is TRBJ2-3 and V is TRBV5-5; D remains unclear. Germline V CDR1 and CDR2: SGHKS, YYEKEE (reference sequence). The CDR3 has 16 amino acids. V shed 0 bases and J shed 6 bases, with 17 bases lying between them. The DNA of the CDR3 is TGTGCCAGCAGCTTGGCCCCCGGTCGTGGGTCTGATACGCAGTATTTT. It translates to CASSLAPGRGSDTQYF. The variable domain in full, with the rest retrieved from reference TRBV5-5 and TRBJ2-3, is DAGVTQSPTHLIKTRGQQVTLRCSPISGHKSVSWYQQVLGQGPQFIFQYYEKEERGRGNFPDRFSARQFPNYSSELNVNALLLGDSALYLCASSLAPGRGSDTQYFGPGTRLTVL.

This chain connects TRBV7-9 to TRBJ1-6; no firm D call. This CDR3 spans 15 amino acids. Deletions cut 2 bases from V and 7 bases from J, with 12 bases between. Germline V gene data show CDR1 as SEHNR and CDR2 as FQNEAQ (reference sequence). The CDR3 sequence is CASSLIGRRNSPLHF. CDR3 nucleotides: TGTGCCAGCAGCTTAATCGGCCGGCGAAATTCACCCCTCCACTTT.

CDR3 nucleotides: TGTGCCAGCAGTTACTCCGAGGGATTTAACTATGGCTACACCTTC. It is translated as CASSYSEGFNYGYTF. The rearrangement uses TRBV6-5 and TRBJ1-2, with D unclear. CDR3 length: 15 amino acids. V was clipped by 0 bases and J by 1 base, with 9 bases between them. The germline V gene encodes CDR1 MNHEY and CDR2 SVGAGI.

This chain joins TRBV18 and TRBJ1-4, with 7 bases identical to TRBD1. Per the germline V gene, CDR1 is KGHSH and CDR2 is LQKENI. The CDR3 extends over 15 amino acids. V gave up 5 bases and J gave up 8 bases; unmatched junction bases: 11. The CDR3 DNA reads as TGTGCCAGCTCAACTTACAGGGGTACGGAAGAAAAACTGTTTTTT. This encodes CASSTYRGTEEKLFF.

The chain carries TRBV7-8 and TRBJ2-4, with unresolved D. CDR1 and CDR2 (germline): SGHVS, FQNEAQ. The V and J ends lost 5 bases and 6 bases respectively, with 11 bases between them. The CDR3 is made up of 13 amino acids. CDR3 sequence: CASSLNPGNIQYF. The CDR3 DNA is TGTGCCAGCAGCCTAAACCCAGGAAACATTCAGTACTTC.

CDR3 residues: CASSLGPDYEQYF. The CDR3 nucleotides read TGTGCCAGCTCACTTGGCCCAGACTACGAGCAGTACTTC. The rearrangement joins TRBV18 to TRBJ2-7; D is unresolved. V lost 4 bases and J 3 bases, leaving 10 bases between the germline ends. Germline loops: CDR1 KGHSH, CDR2 LQKENI. This CDR3 is built from 13 residues.

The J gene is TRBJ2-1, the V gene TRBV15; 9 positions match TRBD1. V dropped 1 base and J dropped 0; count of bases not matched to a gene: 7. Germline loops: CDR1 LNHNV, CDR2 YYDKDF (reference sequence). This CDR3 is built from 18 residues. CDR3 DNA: TGTGCCACCAGCAGAGTGAACAGGGGGCTATTCTCCTACAATGAGCAGTTCTTC. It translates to CATSRVNRGLFSYNEQFF.

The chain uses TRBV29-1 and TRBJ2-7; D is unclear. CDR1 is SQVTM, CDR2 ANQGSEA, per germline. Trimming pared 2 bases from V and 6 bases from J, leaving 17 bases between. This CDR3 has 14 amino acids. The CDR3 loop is CSVETGNSAAEQYF. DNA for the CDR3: TGCAGCGTTGAAACCGGAAACAGCGCCGCCGAGCAGTACTTC.

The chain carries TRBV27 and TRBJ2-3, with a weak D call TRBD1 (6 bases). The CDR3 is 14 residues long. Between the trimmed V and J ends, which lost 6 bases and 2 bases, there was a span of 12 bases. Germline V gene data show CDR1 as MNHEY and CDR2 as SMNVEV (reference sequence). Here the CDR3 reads CASRTGLSTDTQYF. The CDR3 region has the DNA TGTGCCAGCAGGACAGGCCTGTCCACAGATACGCAGTATTTT.

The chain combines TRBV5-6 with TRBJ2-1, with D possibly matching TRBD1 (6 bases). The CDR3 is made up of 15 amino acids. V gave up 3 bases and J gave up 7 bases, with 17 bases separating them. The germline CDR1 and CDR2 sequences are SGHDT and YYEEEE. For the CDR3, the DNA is TGTGCCAGCAGCTCGGACCAGGGGACACAAAATGAGCAGTTCTTC. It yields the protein CASSSDQGTQNEQFF.

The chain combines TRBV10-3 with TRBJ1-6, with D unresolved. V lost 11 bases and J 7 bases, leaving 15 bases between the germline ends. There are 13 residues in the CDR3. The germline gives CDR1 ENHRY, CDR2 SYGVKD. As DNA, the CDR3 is TGTGCCCAACGCGACAAGTCCAATTCACCCCTCCACTTT. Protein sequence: CAQRDKSNSPLHF.

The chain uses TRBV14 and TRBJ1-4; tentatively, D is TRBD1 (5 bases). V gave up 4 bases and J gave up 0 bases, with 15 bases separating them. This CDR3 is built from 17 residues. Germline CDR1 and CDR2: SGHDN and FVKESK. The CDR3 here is CASSPRGGESTNEKLFF. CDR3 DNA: TGTGCCAGCAGCCCTCGGGGGGGGGAGTCAACTAATGAAAAACTGTTTTTT.

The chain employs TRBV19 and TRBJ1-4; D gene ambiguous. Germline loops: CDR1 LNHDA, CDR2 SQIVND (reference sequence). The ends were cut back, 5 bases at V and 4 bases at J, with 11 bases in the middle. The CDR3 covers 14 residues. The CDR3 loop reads CASSSREYNEKLFF. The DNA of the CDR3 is TGTGCCAGTAGTTCCCGAGAGTATAATGAAAAACTGTTTTTT.

The CDR3 nucleotides read TGCGCCAGCGCCCAGCGGGGGGATGGCTACACCTTC. It translates to CASAQRGDGYTF. The chain uses TRBV5-1 and TRBJ1-2, with D possibly matching TRBD1 (5 bases). Germline V gives CDR1 SGHRS, CDR2 YFSETQ. V gave up 7 bases and J gave up 6 bases, with 13 bases separating them. The CDR3 runs to 12 residues.

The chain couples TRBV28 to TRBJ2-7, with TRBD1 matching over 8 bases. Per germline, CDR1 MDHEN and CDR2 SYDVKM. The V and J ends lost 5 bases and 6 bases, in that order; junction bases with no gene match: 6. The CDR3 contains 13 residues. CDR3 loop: CASSTPGTGEQYF. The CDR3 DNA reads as TGTGCCAGCAGTACCCCGGGGACAGGCGAGCAGTACTTC.

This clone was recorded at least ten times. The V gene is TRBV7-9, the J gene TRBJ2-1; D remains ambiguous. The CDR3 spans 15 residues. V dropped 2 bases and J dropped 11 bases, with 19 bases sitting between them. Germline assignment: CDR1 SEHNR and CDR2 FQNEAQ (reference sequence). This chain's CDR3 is CASSLTAAGPQKQFF. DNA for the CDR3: TGTGCCAGCAGCTTAACCGCCGCCGGGCCCCAAAAGCAGTTCTTC.

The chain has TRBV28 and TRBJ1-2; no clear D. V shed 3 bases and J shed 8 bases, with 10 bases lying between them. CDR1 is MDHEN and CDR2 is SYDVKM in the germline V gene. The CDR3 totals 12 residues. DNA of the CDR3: TGTGCCAGCAGTTTGTCGGACCTGGGCTACACCTTC. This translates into CASSLSDLGYTF.

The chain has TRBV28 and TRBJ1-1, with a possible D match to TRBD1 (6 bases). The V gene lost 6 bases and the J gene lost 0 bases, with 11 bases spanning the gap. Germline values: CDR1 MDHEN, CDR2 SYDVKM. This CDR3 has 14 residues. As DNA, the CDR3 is TGTGCCAGCAGACCGGGACAAATGAACACTGAAGCTTTCTTT. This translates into CASRPGQMNTEAFF.

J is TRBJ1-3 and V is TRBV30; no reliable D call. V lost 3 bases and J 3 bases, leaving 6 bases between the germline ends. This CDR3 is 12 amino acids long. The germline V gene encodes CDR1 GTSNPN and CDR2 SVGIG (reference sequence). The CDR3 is CAWSDLGNTIYF. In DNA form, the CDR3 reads TGTGCCTGGAGCGACCTTGGAAACACCATATATTTT. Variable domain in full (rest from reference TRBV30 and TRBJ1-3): SQTIHQWPATLVQPVGSPLSLECTVEGTSNPNLYWYRQAAGRGLQLLFYSVGIGQISSEVPQNLSASRPQDRQFILSSKKLLLSDSGFYLCAWSDLGNTIYFGEGSWLTVV.

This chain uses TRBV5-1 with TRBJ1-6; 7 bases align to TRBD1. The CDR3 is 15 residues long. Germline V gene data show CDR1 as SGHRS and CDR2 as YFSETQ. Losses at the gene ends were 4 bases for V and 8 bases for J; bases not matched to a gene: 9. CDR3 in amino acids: CASSRRGGTDSPLHF. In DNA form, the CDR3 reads TGCGCCAGCAGCCGCAGGGGGGGGACCGATTCACCCCTCCACTTT.

The CDR3 loop is CASSSPLGDGDGYTF. In nucleotides, the CDR3 is TGTGCCAGCAGTTCGCCATTGGGTGACGGGGATGGCTACACCTTC. The V call is TRBV6-5, the J call TRBJ1-2; D gene ambiguous. V dropped 4 bases and J dropped 6 bases, with 18 bases sitting between them. The CDR3 runs to 15 residues. Germline CDR1 is MNHEY and CDR2 is SVGAGI.

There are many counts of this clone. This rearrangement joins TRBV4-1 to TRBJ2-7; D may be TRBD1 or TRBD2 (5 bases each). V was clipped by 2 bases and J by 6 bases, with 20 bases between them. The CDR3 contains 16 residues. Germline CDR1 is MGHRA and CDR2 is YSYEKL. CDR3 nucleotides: TGCGCCAGCAGCCAAACTTCCAGGGACCCCCCGACCGAGCAGTACTTC. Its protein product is CASSQTSRDPPTEQYF.

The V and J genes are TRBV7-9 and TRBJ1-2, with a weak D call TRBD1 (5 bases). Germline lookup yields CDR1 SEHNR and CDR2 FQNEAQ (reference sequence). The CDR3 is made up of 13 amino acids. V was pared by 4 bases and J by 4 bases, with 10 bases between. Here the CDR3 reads CASSSMGGYGYTF. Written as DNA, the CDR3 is TGTGCCAGCAGCTCTATGGGGGGCTATGGCTACACCTTC.

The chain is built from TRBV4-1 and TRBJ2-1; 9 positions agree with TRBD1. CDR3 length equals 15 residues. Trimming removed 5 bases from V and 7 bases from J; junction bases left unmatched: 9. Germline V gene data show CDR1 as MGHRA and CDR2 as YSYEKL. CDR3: CASSAPGTGRNEQFF. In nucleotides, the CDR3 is TGCGCCAGCAGCGCGCCGGGGACAGGGAGAAATGAGCAGTTCTTC.

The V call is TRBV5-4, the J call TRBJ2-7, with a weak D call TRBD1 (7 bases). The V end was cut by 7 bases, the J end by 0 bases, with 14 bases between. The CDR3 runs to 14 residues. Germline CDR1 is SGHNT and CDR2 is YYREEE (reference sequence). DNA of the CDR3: TGTGCCAGCGGCAGGGGGGCCCGCTCCTACGAGCAGTACTTC. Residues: CASGRGARSYEQYF.

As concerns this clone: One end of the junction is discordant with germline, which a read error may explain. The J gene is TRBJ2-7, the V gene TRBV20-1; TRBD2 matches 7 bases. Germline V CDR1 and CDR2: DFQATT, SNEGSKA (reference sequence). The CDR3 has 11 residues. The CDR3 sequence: CSARASGVLNF. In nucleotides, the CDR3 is TGCAGTGCTAGAGCCAGCGGGGTATTGAACTTC.

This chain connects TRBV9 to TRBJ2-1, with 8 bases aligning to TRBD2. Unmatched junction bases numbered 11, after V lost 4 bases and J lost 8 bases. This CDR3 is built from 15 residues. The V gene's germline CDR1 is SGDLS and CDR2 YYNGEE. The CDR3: CASSPWRSGSDEQFF. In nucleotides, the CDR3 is TGTGCCAGCAGCCCCTGGAGGAGCGGGAGTGATGAGCAGTTCTTC. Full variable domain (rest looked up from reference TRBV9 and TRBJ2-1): DSGVTQTPKHLITATGQRVTLRCSPRSGDLSVYWYQQSLDQGLQFLIQYYNGEERAKGNILERFSAQQFPDLHSELNLSSLELGDSALYFCASSPWRSGSDEQFFGPGTRLTVL.